The sequence of this T cell receptor (beta chain) was determined in a study of blood T cell repertoires in COVID-19. Background on the study: Italy, Spain and the United States were the sources of the convalescent and acute COVID-19 samples. PBMCs, B-cell-depleted T cells, or T cells were the source of the cDNA or gDNA that made up the material.

Original methodology: Reference gene primer amplification yielded estimated nucleated cell counts. TCRdb's table, derived via immunoSEQ multiplex PCR, lists solely in-frame clones and lacks some. V, J and clone size reflect that table, while D and trimming were determined from the DNA. The repertoire holds 150,000 to 200,000 clones, with around nine tenths as singletons. The origin of this receptor is a man aged 50 or older who had recovered from COVID-19. The specimen was peripheral blood.

CDR3 residues: CASSADRSYNYEQYF. Written as DNA, the CDR3 is TGTGCCAGCAGTGCGGACAGGTCCTATAATTACGAGCAGTACTTC. The genes are TRBV2 and TRBJ2-7; the match to TRBD1 covers 7 bases. In germline, CDR1 is SNHLY, CDR2 FYNNEI. Trimming took 4 bases from V and 4 from J; bases not matched to a gene: 10. This CDR3 region has 15 residues.